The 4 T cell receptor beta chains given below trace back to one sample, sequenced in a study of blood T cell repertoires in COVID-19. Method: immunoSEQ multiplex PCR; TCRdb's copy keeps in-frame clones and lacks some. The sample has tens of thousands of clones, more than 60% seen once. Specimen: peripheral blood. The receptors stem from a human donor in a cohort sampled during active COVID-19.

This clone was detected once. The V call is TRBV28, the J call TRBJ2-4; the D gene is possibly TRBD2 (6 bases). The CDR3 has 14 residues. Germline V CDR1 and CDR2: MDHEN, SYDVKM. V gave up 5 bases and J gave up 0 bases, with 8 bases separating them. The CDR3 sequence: CASSRGLAKNIQYF. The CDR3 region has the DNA TGTGCCAGCAGTCGGGGACTAGCCAAAAACATTCAGTACTTC.

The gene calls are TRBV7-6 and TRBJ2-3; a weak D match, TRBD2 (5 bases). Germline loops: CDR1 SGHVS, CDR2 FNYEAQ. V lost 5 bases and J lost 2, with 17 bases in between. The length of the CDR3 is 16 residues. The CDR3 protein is CASSPRVGLSTDTQYF. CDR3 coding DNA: TGTGCCAGCAGCCCCCGGGTTGGACTTTCCACAGATACGCAGTATTTT.

CDR3 region: CASSVTSAGTSGRIEQFF. As DNA, the CDR3 is TGTGCCAGCAGCGTGACGTCAGCCGGGACTAGCGGGAGGATTGAGCAGTTCTTC. V is TRBV9 and J is TRBJ2-1; 15 nucleotides agree with TRBD2. From germline, CDR1 is SGDLS and CDR2 YYNGEE. This CDR3 region has 18 residues. J lost 9 bases, V lost 2 bases, and 12 bases had no gene match.

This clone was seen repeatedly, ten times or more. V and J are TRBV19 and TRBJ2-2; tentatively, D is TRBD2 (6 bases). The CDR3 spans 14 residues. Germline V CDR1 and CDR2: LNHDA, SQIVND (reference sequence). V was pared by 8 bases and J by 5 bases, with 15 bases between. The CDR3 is CASSLLGGTGELFF. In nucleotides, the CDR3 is TGTGCCAGTTCCCTTCTCGGGGGAACCGGGGAGCTGTTTTTT. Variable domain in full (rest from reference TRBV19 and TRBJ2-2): DGGITQSPKYLFRKEGQNVTLSCEQNLNHDAMYWYRQDPGQGLRLIYYSQIVNDFQKGDIAEGYSVSREKKESFPLTVTSAQKNPTAFYLCASSLLGGTGELFFGEGSRLTVL.